The T cell receptor (beta chain) under discussion was sequenced for a study of blood T cell repertoires in COVID-19. Study-level information: PBMCs, B-cell-depleted T cells, or T cells provided the cDNA or gDNA that made up the material.

CDR1 and CDR2 from the germline V gene are MNHEY and SMNVEV (reference sequence). The CDR3 loop spans 17 amino acids. Trimming stripped 5 bases from V and 4 bases from J, with 20 bases between. Some clones are missing from TCRdb's copy, which holds only in-frame ones; the method was immunoSEQ multiplex PCR. Among around 300,000 clones listed, about nine tenths were seen once. This receptor was identified in a woman aged 30 to 39 with active or convalescent COVID-19. The rearrangement joins TRBV27 to TRBJ1-4; possible D gene TRBD1, 5 bases. Sequences were obtained from peripheral blood. The CDR3 DNA sequence: TGTGCCAGCAGTCCCTACGTGATCGGGGGTATTAATGAAAAACTGTTTTTT. Amino acid sequence: CASSPYVIGGINEKLFF. Complete variable domain (other parts from reference TRBV27 and TRBJ1-4): EAQVTQNPRYLITVTGKKLTVTCSQNMNHEYMSWYRQDPGLGLRQIYYSMNVEVTDKGDVPEGYKVSRKEKRNFPLILESPSPNQTSLYFCASSPYVIGGINEKLFFGSGTQLSVL.